Below, 10 T cell receptor beta chains from the same sample are listed, as sequenced in a study of T cells in Graves' hyperthyroidism and ophthalmopathy. RNA transcripts gave rise to amplified TCR beta CDR3 regions. TCR CDR3 underwent first-round RT-PCR with the HTBI primer set. TCRdb analysed the multiplex PCR reads with MiXCR anew, one entry per CDR3 protein. Found here are 400,000 or so distinct CDR3 sequences, about 16% of them singletons; the top ten hold roughly 19%. The sequencing sample was made of blood. The receptors were gathered from a woman aged 55-70 years with Graves' ophthalmopathy.

The chain couples TRBV6-1 to TRBJ1-5; TRBD1 matches 8 bases. The germline CDR1 and CDR2 sequences are MNHNS and SASEGT. CDR3 length: 15 amino acids. V trimming: 5 bases; J trimming: 0 bases; junction bases outside the gene matches: 3. The CDR3 coding sequence is TGTGCCAGCAGTACAGGGGGAGGTAGCAATCAGCCCCAGCATTTT. It is translated as CASSTGGGSNQPQHF.

This clonotype occurred many times. The gene calls are TRBV28 and TRBJ1-5; a possible D gene is TRBD1 (6 bases). This CDR3 has 15 residues. Trimming removed 6 bases at V and 7 bases at J, with 19 bases between. Germline CDR1 reads MDHEN; CDR2 reads SYDVKM. CDR3 in amino acids: CASRAGGAGVQPQHF. The CDR3 DNA reads TGTGCCAGCAGAGCGGGGGGCGCGGGAGTCCAGCCCCAGCATTTT.

Many counts were recorded for this clonotype. CDR3 loop: CASRRTANTEAFF. CDR3 bases: TGTGCCAGCAGACGGACGGCGAACACTGAAGCTTTCTTT. J is TRBJ1-1 and V is TRBV28; D unclear. CDR1 is MDHEN, CDR2 SYDVKM, per germline. The CDR3 spans 13 residues. V was shortened by 6 bases and J by 1 base, with 9 bases between the two germline ends.

J is TRBJ2-5 and V is TRBV29-1, with 9 bases matching TRBD2. J was trimmed by 5 bases and V by 5 bases; bases with no gene match: 0. The CDR3 sequence is 11 residues long. CDR1 SQVTM and CDR2 ANQGSEA come from the germline V gene. CDR3 sequence reads: CSVTSGETQYF. The CDR3 DNA is TGCAGCGTTACTAGCGGGGAGACCCAGTACTTC. The full variable domain, completed using reference TRBV29-1 and TRBJ2-5, is SAVISQKPSRDICQRGTSLTIQCQVDSQVTMMFWYRQQPGQSLTLIATANQGSEATYESGFVIDKFPISRPNLTFSTLTVSNMSPEDSSIYLCSVTSGETQYFGPGTRLLVL.

This clonotype was detected ten times or more. The chain couples TRBV24-1 to TRBJ2-1; 8 nucleotides line up with TRBD2. This CDR3 contains 14 residues. Germline V gene data show CDR1 as KGHDR and CDR2 as SFDVKD. The junction had 4 bases not matched to a gene; V was cut back by 3 bases and J by 7 bases. The CDR3 DNA reads as TGTGCCACCAGTGATCTCGGGACTAGGAATGAGCAGTTCTTC. Protein: CATSDLGTRNEQFF.

The rearrangement links TRBV20-1 to TRBJ2-3; TRBD2 aligns across 11 bases. The V gene end was trimmed by 5 bases and the J gene end by 1 base; junction bases not matched to a gene: 5. The CDR3 consists of 15 residues. Germline V gene lookup returns CDR1 DFQATT and CDR2 SNEGSKA (reference sequence). The CDR3 DNA sequence: TGCAGTGCTGCAGCGGGACTAGCGGGCACAGATACGCAGTATTTT. Protein: CSAAAGLAGTDTQYF.

This clonotype has ten or more counts. The V call is TRBV6-1, the J call TRBJ2-5, with D perhaps TRBD1 (6 bases). V was cut by 6 bases and J by 5 bases, with 19 bases left in between. Germline V CDR1 and CDR2: MNHNS, SASEGT. The CDR3 sequence is 15 residues long. Here the CDR3 reads CASSPWTDPGETQYF. The CDR3 DNA is TGTGCCAGCAGCCCCTGGACAGACCCCGGGGAGACCCAGTACTTC.

Here the CDR3 reads CASRAFSVTDNEQFF. The CDR3 bases are TGTGCCAGCAGGGCGTTTAGCGTGACCGACAATGAGCAGTTCTTC. The V call is TRBV2, the J call TRBJ2-1, with D maybe TRBD2 (5 bases). The CDR3 spans 15 residues. V dropped 6 bases and J dropped 5 bases, with 17 bases sitting between them. CDR1 and CDR2 from the germline V gene are SNHLY and FYNNEI. The complete variable domain, with remaining parts taken from reference TRBV2 and TRBJ2-1, reads EPEVTQTPSHQVTQMGQEVILRCVPISNHLYFYWYRQILGQKVEFLVSFYNNEISEKSEIFDDQFSVERPDGSNFTLKIRSTKLEDSAMYFCASRAFSVTDNEQFFGPGTRLTVL.

The chain carries TRBV12-3 or TRBV12-4 and TRBJ1-2; unclear D gene. With 6 bases removed from V and 8 bases from J, the gap between germline ends came to 19 bases. This CDR3 spans 14 amino acids. CDR3 loop: CASRTGINRLGYTF. Written as DNA, the CDR3 is TGTGCCAGCAGAACCGGAATAAATAGACTCGGCTACACCTTC.

This clonotype was counted only a few times. This sequence joins TRBV4-1 and TRBJ1-1; possible D gene TRBD1, 6 bases. The CDR3 covers 15 residues. V shed 1 base and J shed 1 base, with 10 bases lying between them. CDR1 and CDR2 (germline): MGHRA, YSYEKL. The CDR3 region has the DNA TGCGCCAGCAGCCAAGGGGGGGGCAGGAACACTGAAGCTTTCTTT. Translated: CASSQGGGRNTEAFF.